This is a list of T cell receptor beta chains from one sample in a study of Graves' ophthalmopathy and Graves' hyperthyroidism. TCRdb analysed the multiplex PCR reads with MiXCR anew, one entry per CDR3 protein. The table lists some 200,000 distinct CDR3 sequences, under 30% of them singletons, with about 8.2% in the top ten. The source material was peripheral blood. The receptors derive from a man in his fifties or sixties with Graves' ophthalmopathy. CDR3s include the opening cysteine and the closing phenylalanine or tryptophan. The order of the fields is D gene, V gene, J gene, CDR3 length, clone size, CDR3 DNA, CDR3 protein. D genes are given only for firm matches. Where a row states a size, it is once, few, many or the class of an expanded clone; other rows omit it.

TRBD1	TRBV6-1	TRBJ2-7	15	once	TGTGCCAGCAGTGACGGACAGGTAGAAAGCTACGAGCAGTACTTC	CASSDGQVESYEQYF
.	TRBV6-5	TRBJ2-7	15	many	TGTGCCAGCAGCAAATTTCCGGAGCGGAGCTACGAGCAGTACTTC	CASSKFPERSYEQYF
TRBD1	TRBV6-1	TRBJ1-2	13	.	TGTGCCAGCAGAGAGCAGGGGGTTAGTGGCTACACCTTC	CASREQGVSGYTF
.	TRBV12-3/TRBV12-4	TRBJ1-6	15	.	TGTGCCAGCAGTGCAACCTCGGGACGGATGGGACCCCTCCACTTT	CASSATSGRMGPLHF
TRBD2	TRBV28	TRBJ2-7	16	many	TGTGCCAGCAGTACCCGGACTAGCGGGAGTCGCGGCGAGCAGTACTTC	CASSTRTSGSRGEQYF
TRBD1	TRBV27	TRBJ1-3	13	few	TGTGCCAGCAGCTGGGACAGGGGAAACACCATATATTTT	CASSWDRGNTIYF
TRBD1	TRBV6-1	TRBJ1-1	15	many	TGTGCCAGCAGACAGACAGGGGTCATGAACACTGAAGCTTTCTTT	CASRQTGVMNTEAFF
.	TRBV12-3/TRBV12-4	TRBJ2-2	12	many	TGTGCCAGCAGGCCGGGAACCGGGGAGCTGTTTTTT	CASRPGTGELFF
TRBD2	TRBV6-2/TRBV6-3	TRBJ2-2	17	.	TGTGCCAGCAGTTCGACCGAGTGGACTAGCAGGTTCGGGGAGCTGTTTTTT	CASSSTEWTSRFGELFF
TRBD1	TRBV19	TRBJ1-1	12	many	TGTGCCAGAGGGGGCTTTTGGACTGAAGCTTTCTTT	CARGGFWTEAFF